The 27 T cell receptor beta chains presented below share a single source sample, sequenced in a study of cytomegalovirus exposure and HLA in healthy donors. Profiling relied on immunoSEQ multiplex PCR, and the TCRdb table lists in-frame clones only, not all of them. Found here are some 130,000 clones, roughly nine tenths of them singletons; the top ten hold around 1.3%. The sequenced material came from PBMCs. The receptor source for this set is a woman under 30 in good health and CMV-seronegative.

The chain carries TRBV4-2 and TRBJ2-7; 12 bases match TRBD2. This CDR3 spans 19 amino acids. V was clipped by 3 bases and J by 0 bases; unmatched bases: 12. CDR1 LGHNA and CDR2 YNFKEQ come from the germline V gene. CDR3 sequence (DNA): TGTGCCAGCAGCCACGATGGACTAGCGGGGCCATTATCCTCCTACGAGCAGTACTTC. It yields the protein CASSHDGLAGPLSSYEQYF.

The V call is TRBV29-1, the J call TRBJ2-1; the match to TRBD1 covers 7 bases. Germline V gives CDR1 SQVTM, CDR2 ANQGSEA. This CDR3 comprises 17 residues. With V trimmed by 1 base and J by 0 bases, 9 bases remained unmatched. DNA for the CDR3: TGCAGCGTTGAAGGAGGGGGCCCATCCTACTCCTACAATGAGCAGTTCTTC. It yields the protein CSVEGGGPSYSYNEQFF.

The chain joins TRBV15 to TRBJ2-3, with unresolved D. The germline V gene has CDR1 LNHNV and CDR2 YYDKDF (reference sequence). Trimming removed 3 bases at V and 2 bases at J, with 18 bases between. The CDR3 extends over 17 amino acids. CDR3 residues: CATSREIYDPLTDTQYF. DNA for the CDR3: TGTGCCACCAGCAGGGAGATTTACGATCCCCTCACAGATACGCAGTATTTT.

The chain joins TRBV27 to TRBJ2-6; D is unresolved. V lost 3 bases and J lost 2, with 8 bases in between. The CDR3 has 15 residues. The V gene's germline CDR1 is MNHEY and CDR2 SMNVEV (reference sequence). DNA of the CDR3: TGTGCCAGCAGTTTGTCGAGTACTGGGGCCAACGTCCTGACTTTC. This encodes CASSLSSTGANVLTF.

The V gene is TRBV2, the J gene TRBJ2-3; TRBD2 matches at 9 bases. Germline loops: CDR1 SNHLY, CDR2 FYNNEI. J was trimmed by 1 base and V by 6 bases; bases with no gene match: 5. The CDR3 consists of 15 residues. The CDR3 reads CASRISGGRTDTQYF. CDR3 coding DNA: TGTGCCAGCAGGATTAGCGGGGGCCGCACAGATACGCAGTATTTT.

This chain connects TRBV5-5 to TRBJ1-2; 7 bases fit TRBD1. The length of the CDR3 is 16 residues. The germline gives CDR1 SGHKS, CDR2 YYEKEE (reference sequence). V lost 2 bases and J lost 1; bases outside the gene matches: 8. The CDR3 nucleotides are TGTGCCAGCAGCTTCGGGACAGAGCTTAATAACTATGGCTACACCTTC. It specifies CASSFGTELNNYGYTF.

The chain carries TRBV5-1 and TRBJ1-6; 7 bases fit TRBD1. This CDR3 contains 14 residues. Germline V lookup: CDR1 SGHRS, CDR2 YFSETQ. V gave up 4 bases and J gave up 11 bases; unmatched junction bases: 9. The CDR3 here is CASSAGQIVAPLHF. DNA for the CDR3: TGCGCCAGCAGCGCGGGACAGATAGTGGCACCCCTCCACTTT.

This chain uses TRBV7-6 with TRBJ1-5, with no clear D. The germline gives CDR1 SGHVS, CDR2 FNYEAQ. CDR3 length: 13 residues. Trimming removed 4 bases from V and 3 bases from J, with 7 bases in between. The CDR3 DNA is TGTGCCAGCAGCTCAGGCGTCAATCAGCCCCAGCATTTT. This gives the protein CASSSGVNQPQHF.

CDR3 residues: CASSGTSGSLGSIQYF. CDR3 nucleotides: TGTGCCAGCAGCGGGACTAGCGGGAGCTTGGGGAGCATTCAGTACTTC. The V call is TRBV5-6, the J call TRBJ2-4; 14 bases are a match to TRBD2. The CDR3 length is 16 residues. Germline CDR1 is SGHDT and CDR2 is YYEEEE. V gave up 4 bases and J gave up 9 bases; unmatched junction bases: 9. The full variable domain, rest sourced from reference TRBV5-6 and TRBJ2-4, is DAGVTQSPTHLIKTRGQQVTLRCSPKSGHDTVSWYQQALGQGPQFIFQYYEEEERQRGNFPDRFSGHQFPNYSSELNVNALLLGDSALYLCASSGTSGSLGSIQYFGAGTRLSVL.

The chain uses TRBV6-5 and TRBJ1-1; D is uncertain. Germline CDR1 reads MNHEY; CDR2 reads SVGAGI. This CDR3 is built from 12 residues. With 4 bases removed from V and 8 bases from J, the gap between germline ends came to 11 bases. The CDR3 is CASSWGGEEAFF. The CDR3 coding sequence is TGTGCCAGCAGTTGGGGAGGTGAAGAAGCTTTCTTT.

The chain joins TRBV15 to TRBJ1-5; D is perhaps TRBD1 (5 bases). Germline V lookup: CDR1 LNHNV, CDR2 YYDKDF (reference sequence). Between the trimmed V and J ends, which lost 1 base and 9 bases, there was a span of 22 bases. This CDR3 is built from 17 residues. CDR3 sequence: CATSRAQGGESTWPQHF. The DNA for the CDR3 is TGTGCCACCAGCAGAGCCCAGGGTGGAGAGAGCACCTGGCCCCAGCATTTT.

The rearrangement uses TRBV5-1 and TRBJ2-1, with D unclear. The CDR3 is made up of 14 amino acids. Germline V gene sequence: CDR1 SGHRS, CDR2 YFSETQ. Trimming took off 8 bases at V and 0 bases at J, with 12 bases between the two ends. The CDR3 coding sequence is TGCGCCAGTTCCTCGCAGAACTCCTACAATGAGCAGTTCTTC. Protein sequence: CASSSQNSYNEQFF.

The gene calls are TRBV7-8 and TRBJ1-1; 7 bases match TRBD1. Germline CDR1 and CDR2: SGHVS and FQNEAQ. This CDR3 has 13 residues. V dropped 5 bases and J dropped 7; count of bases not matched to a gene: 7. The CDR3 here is CASSTRQGNEAFF. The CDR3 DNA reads TGTGCCAGCAGCACGCGACAGGGAAATGAAGCTTTCTTT.

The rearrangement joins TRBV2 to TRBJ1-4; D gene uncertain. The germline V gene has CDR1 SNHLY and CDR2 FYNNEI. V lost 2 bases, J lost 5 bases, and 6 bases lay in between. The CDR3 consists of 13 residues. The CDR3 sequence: CASSEQKNEKLFF. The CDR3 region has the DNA TGTGCCAGCAGTGAACAGAAAAATGAAAAACTGTTTTTT.

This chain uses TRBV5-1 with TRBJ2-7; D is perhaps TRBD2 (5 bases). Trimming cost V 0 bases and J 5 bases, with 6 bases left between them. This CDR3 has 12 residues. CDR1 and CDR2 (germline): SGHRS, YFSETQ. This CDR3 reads CASSLVGDEQYF. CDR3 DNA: TGCGCCAGCAGCTTGGTCGGGGACGAGCAGTACTTC.

CDR3 bases: TGTGCCAGCAGTTATCAGGGTTTCCTTTCAGATACGCAGTATTTT. Encoded protein: CASSYQGFLSDTQYF. The chain couples TRBV6-5 to TRBJ2-3, with D maybe TRBD1 (5 bases). Germline lookup yields CDR1 MNHEY and CDR2 SVGAGI. The CDR3 covers 15 residues. Deletions cut 3 bases from V and 4 bases from J, with 14 bases between.

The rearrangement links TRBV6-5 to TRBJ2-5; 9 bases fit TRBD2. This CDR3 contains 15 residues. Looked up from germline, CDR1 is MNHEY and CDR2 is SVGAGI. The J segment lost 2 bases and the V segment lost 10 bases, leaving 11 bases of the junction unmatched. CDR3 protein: CATLRLAGSQETQYF. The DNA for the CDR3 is TGTGCCACCTTACGTCTAGCGGGGTCTCAAGAGACCCAGTACTTC.

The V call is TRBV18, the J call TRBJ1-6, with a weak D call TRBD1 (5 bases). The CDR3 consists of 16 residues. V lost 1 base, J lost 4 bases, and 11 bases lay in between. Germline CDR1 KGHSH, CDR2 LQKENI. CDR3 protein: CASSPQVTGYNSPLHF. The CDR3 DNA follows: TGTGCCAGCTCACCACAAGTTACAGGATATAATTCACCCCTCCACTTT.

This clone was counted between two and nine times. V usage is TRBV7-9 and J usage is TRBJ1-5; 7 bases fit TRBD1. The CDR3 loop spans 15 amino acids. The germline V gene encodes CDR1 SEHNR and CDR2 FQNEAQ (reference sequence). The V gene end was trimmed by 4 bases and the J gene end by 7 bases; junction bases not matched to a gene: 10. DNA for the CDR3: TGTGCCAGCAGCTCGGGACAGCCGGGTTCGCAGCCCCAGCATTTT. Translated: CASSSGQPGSQPQHF.

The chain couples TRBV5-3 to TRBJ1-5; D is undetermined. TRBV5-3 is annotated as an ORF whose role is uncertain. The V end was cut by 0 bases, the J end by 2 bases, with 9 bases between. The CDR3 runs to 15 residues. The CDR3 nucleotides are TGTGCCAGAAGCTTGGCCGTGAGGCGCAATCAGCCCCAGCATTTT. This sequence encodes CARSLAVRRNQPQHF.

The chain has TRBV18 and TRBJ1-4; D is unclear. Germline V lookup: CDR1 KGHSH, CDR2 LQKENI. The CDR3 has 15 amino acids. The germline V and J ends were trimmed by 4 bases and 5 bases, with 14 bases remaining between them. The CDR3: CASSLTGGFNEKLFF. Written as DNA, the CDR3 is TGTGCCAGCTCACTCACCGGAGGTTTCAATGAAAAACTGTTTTTT. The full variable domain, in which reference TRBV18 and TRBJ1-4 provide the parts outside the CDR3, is NAGVMQNPRHLVRRRGQEARLRCSPMKGHSHVYWYRQLPEEGLKFMVYLQKENIIDESGMPKERFSAEFPKEGPSILRIQQVVRGDSAAYFCASSLTGGFNEKLFFGSGTQLSVL.

The CDR3 protein is CASSLLYGSEKLFF. CDR3 nucleotides: TGTGCCAGCTCCCTTCTTTACGGGTCTGAAAAACTGTTTTTT. This chain uses TRBV18 with TRBJ1-4, with D unresolved. Trimming removed 6 bases from V and 7 bases from J, with 15 bases in between. The germline gives CDR1 KGHSH, CDR2 LQKENI. The CDR3 totals 14 residues.

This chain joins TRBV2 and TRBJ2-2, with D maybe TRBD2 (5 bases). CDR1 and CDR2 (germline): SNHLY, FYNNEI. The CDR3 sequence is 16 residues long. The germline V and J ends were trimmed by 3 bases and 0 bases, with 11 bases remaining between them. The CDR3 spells CASSEERLSNTGELFF. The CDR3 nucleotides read TGTGCCAGCAGTGAGGAGCGGCTATCGAACACCGGGGAGCTGTTTTTT.

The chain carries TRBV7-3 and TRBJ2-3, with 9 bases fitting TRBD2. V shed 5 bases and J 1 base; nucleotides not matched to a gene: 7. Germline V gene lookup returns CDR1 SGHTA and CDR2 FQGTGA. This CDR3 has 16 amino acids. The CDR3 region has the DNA TGTGCCAGCAGCCCCCGGCGGGGGGGCGGCACAGATACGCAGTATTTT. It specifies CASSPRRGGGTDTQYF.

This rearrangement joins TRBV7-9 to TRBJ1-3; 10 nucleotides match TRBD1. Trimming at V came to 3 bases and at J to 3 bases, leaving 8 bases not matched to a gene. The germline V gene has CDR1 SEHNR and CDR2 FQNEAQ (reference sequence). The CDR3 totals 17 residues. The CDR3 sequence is CASSFQDRGSSGNTIYF. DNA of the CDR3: TGTGCCAGCAGCTTTCAGGACAGGGGGTCGAGTGGAAACACCATATATTTT. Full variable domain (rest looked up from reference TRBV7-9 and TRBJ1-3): DTGVSQNPRHKITKRGQNVTFRCDPISEHNRLYWYRQTLGQGPEFLTYFQNEAQLEKSRLLSDRFSAERPKGSFSTLEIQRTEQGDSAMYLCASSFQDRGSSGNTIYFGEGSWLTVV.

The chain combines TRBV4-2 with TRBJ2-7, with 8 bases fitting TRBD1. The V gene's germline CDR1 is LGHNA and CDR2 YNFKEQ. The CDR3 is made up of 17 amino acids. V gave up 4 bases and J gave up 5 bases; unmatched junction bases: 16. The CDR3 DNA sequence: TGTGCCAGCAGCCTCTATCCTCTCGGACAGGGAGGACACGAGCAGTACTTC. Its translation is CASSLYPLGQGGHEQYF.

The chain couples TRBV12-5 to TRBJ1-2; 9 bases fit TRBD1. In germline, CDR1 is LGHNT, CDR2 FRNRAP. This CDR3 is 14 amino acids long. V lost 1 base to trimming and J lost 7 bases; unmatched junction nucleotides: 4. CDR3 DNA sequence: TGTGCTAGTGGTTTGGGGACAGGGGTGGGTGGCTACACCTTC. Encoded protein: CASGLGTGVGGYTF.